This T cell receptor beta chain was sequenced in a study of control samples from healthy donors and cancer patients. Trimming removed 0 bases from V and 5 bases from J, with 7 bases in between. CDR1 and CDR2 from the germline V gene are SGHRS and YFSETQ. The CDR3 sequence is 13 residues long. Generated by immunoSEQ multiplex PCR, the TCRdb table keeps only in-frame clones and is missing some. The table shows roughly 150,000 clones, with just over 85% occurring only once. Sequencing was done on a sample of blood. The clonotype was recovered from a man aged 18 to 29 in good health. The chain couples TRBV5-1 to TRBJ2-3, with unresolved D. CDR3 amino acids: CASSLGPRDTQYF. Here the CDR3 DNA reads TGCGCCAGCAGCTTGGGACCCAGAGATACGCAGTATTTT.